These 2 T cell receptor beta chains originate from one sample sequenced in a study of blood T cell repertoires in COVID-19 (dated by TCRdb to 2018 to 2021). To prepare the library, the immunoSEQ multiplex PCR assay was applied. The immuneACCESS repertoire file appears here via TCRdb, limited to in-frame rearrangements. These files lack a portion of the clones; in checked studies, under half of the deficit traces to unresolved V genes, and the cause of the others is not known. This sample holds approximately 190,000 clones; 70% to 90% were observed only once. Approximately 2.1% of the sample rests with the top ten. Sequenced sample: peripheral blood. Source of these receptors: a man in his sixties or seventies with active or convalescent COVID-19.

The V gene is TRBV18, the J gene TRBJ1-5; D is perhaps TRBD1 (5 bases). V gave up 2 bases and J gave up 4 bases, with 12 bases separating them. The length of the CDR3 is 15 residues. The germline V gene encodes CDR1 KGHSH and CDR2 LQKENI. The CDR3 DNA reads TGTGCCAGCTCACCATCGGCAGGGTCGAATCAGCCCCAGCATTTT. Its protein is CASSPSAGSNQPQHF.

This clone appeared a single time. CDR3 residues: CASIGLLHFDNEQFF. CDR3 DNA sequence: TGCGCCAGCATTGGACTCCTGCATTTCGACAATGAGCAGTTCTTC. The chain has TRBV10-2 and TRBJ2-1; maybe TRBD2 (5 bases). The ends were cut back, 7 bases at V and 5 bases at J, with 18 bases in the middle. Germline V CDR1 and CDR2: WSHSY, SAAADI. The CDR3 has 15 residues.